Shown below are 21 T cell receptor beta chains from a single sample sequenced in a study of blood T cell repertoires in COVID-19. Measured with immunoSEQ multiplex PCR; TCRdb has only the in-frame clones, and not every one. The table has 140,000 or so clones, roughly 80% seen once. The sequenced material came from peripheral blood. The receptors were gathered from a woman between 65 and 79 years old with COVID-19, enrolled during active disease.

V usage is TRBV30 and J usage is TRBJ1-6; 8 bases align to TRBD1. The germline CDR1 and CDR2 sequences are GTSNPN and SVGIG (reference sequence). This CDR3 comprises 13 residues. With V trimmed by 4 bases and J by 6 bases, 2 bases remained unmatched. The CDR3 nucleotides read TGTGCCTGGAATGGACAGGGTAATTCACCCCTCCACTTT. Protein product: CAWNGQGNSPLHF.

This clone has just one count. CDR3 loop: CASSRPGGADTQYF. CDR3 nucleotides: TGTGCCAGCAGCCGACCCGGGGGAGCAGATACGCAGTATTTT. V is TRBV11-2 and J is TRBJ2-3, with a weak D call TRBD2 (6 bases). With 5 bases removed from V and 4 bases from J, the gap between germline ends came to 13 bases. This CDR3 region has 14 residues. Germline V gives CDR1 SGHAT, CDR2 FQNNGV.

The chain combines TRBV30 with TRBJ1-1, with unresolved D. The V end was cut by 3 bases, the J end by 10 bases, with 15 bases between. The CDR3 is 12 amino acids. CDR1 GTSNPN and CDR2 SVGIG come from the germline V gene (reference sequence). Here the CDR3 reads CAWRTLAKGAFF. The CDR3 coding sequence is TGTGCCTGGAGGACACTCGCAAAAGGAGCTTTCTTT. The entire variable domain, with the rest obtained from reference TRBV30 and TRBJ1-1, is as follows: SQTIHQWPATLVQPVGSPLSLECTVEGTSNPNLYWYRQAAGRGLQLLFYSVGIGQISSEVPQNLSASRPQDRQFILSSKKLLLSDSGFYLCAWRTLAKGAFFGQGTRLTVV.

The chain carries TRBV27 and TRBJ2-7, with D possibly TRBD1 on 6 matching bases. This CDR3 contains 14 residues. The germline V gene encodes CDR1 MNHEY and CDR2 SMNVEV (reference sequence). Trimming shortened V by 5 bases and J by 1 base, and 12 bases separated the two germline ends. Here the CDR3 reads CASSPSTGSYEQYF. The CDR3 DNA reads as TGTGCCAGCAGTCCCTCGACAGGTTCCTACGAGCAGTACTTC.

The chain carries TRBV5-4 and TRBJ2-7; perhaps TRBD2 as D (5 bases). The CDR3 is 16 amino acids. Germline V lookup: CDR1 SGHNT, CDR2 YYREEE (reference sequence). The V end was cut by 3 bases, the J end by 7 bases, with 23 bases between. DNA of the CDR3: TGTGCCAGCAGCTCCGAAGGGCTACCCGGGGTTTGGGAGCAGTACTTC. Translation: CASSSEGLPGVWEQYF. The whole variable domain, remainder taken from reference TRBV5-4 and TRBJ2-7, is ETGVTQSPTHLIKTRGQQVTLRCSSQSGHNTVSWYQQALGQGPQFIFQYYREEENGRGNFPPRFSGLQFPNYSSELNVNALELDDSALYLCASSSEGLPGVWEQYFGPGTRLTVT.

The genes are TRBV5-4 and TRBJ1-2; tentatively, D is TRBD1 (6 bases). The V and J ends lost 4 bases and 4 bases respectively, with 17 bases between them. The germline gives CDR1 SGHNT, CDR2 YYREEE (reference sequence). This CDR3 is built from 15 residues. CDR3 bases: TGTGCCAGCAGCCCATTACAGGGCTCCTTCTATGGCTACACCTTC. Translated, it gives CASSPLQGSFYGYTF.

The rearrangement links TRBV5-8 to TRBJ2-1; D is possibly TRBD1 (6 bases). Germline CDR1 and CDR2: SGHTS and YDEGEE. This CDR3 has 14 amino acids. The V end was cut by 4 bases, the J end by 3 bases, with 11 bases between. This CDR3 reads CASSTGTLYNEQFF. DNA of the CDR3: TGTGCCAGCAGCACCGGGACACTCTACAATGAGCAGTTCTTC.

The rearrangement joins TRBV24-1 to TRBJ2-1; 8 bases line up with TRBD1. V was clipped by 4 bases and J by 3 bases; unmatched bases: 10. The CDR3 runs 17 residues. Germline loops: CDR1 KGHDR, CDR2 SFDVKD. The CDR3 reads CATSDQDRVRGYNEQFF. In DNA, the CDR3 is TGTGCCACCAGTGACCAGGACAGGGTCAGGGGCTACAATGAGCAGTTCTTC.

V is TRBV18 and J is TRBJ2-2, with a possible D match to TRBD1 (6 bases). This CDR3 region has 18 residues. Trimming stripped 1 base from V and 6 bases from J, with 21 bases between. Germline V gene data show CDR1 as KGHSH and CDR2 as LQKENI. CDR3 in amino acids: CASSPRGHSNTGPGELFF. CDR3 sequence (DNA): TGTGCCAGCTCACCACGGGGACACTCTAATACTGGACCCGGGGAGCTGTTTTTT.

This chain connects TRBV27 to TRBJ2-7; 7 bases line up with TRBD1. This CDR3 is built from 13 residues. Trimming at V came to 4 bases and at J to 2 bases, leaving 2 bases not matched to a gene. The germline V gene has CDR1 MNHEY and CDR2 SMNVEV (reference sequence). As DNA, the CDR3 is TGTGCCAGCAGTTCCCAGGGGGCCTACGAGCAGTACTTC. Amino acids: CASSSQGAYEQYF.

The genes are TRBV29-1 and TRBJ1-2; tentatively, D is TRBD1 (6 bases). The germline V and J ends were trimmed by 1 base and 5 bases, with 11 bases remaining between them. Germline V lookup: CDR1 SQVTM, CDR2 ANQGSEA. This CDR3 spans 13 amino acids. CDR3 residues: CSVEGTAEYGYTF. As DNA, the CDR3 is TGCAGCGTTGAAGGGACAGCCGAATATGGCTACACCTTC. The full variable domain, its missing parts supplied by reference TRBV29-1 and TRBJ1-2, is SAVISQKPSRDICQRGTSLTIQCQVDSQVTMMFWYRQQPGQSLTLIATANQGSEATYESGFVIDKFPISRPNLTFSTLTVSNMSPEDSSIYLCSVEGTAEYGYTFGSGTRLTVV.

V and J are TRBV7-3 and TRBJ2-2; TRBD1 matches at 8 bases. Per the germline V gene, CDR1 is SGHTA and CDR2 is FQGTGA. With 4 bases clipped from V and 3 bases from J, the junction kept 4 bases outside the gene matches. This CDR3 contains 15 residues. CDR3: CASSSPGGYTGELFF. CDR3 DNA: TGTGCCAGCAGCTCTCCAGGGGGCTACACCGGGGAGCTGTTTTTT.

J is TRBJ1-1 and V is TRBV9, with D unclear. CDR3 length: 14 residues. V lost 0 bases and J lost 4, with 10 bases in between. Germline V gene lookup returns CDR1 SGDLS and CDR2 YYNGEE. Written as DNA, the CDR3 is TGTGCCAGCAGCGTAGGCTCAGGCTCCACTGAAGCTTTCTTT. Translating gives CASSVGSGSTEAFF. Looking up the rest from reference TRBV9 and TRBJ1-1 gives the full variable domain: DSGVTQTPKHLITATGQRVTLRCSPRSGDLSVYWYQQSLDQGLQFLIQYYNGEERAKGNILERFSAQQFPDLHSELNLSSLELGDSALYFCASSVGSGSTEAFFGQGTRLTVV.

The chain has TRBV7-2 and TRBJ2-7, with 9 bases aligning to TRBD1. From germline, CDR1 is SGHTA and CDR2 FQGNSA. The CDR3 contains 16 residues. The junction had 13 bases not matched to a gene; V was cut back by 4 bases and J by 6 bases. Written as DNA, the CDR3 is TGTGCCAGCAGCTCGACCCTAGGGACAGGGCGGAGCGAGCAGTACTTC. Translation: CASSSTLGTGRSEQYF.

In DNA form, the CDR3 reads TGTGCCAGCAGCCGCGAGCGGGGGGCTCGAGATACGCAGTATTTT. Translation: CASSRERGARDTQYF. The V gene is TRBV3-1 (or the pseudogene TRBV3-2), the J gene TRBJ2-3; 9 nucleotides match TRBD2. Germline V gene sequence: CDR1 LGHDT, CDR2 YNNKEL (reference sequence). V lost 4 bases and J lost 5; bases outside the gene matches: 7. The CDR3 runs to 15 residues.

The chain couples TRBV15 to TRBJ2-2; TRBD1 is a possible D gene (5 bases). The CDR3 totals 14 residues. Germline CDR1 reads LNHNV; CDR2 reads YYDKDF (reference sequence). With 5 bases removed from V and 1 base from J, the gap between germline ends came to 8 bases. DNA for the CDR3: TGTGCCACCAGCCGCAGGGAGAACACCGGGGAGCTGTTTTTT. Translation: CATSRRENTGELFF.

The rearrangement joins TRBV3-1 (or the pseudogene TRBV3-2) to TRBJ2-1; D perhaps matches TRBD1 (7 bases). From germline, CDR1 is LGHDT and CDR2 YNNKEL (reference sequence). V was trimmed by 3 bases and J by 4 bases, leaving 10 bases between them. The CDR3 is 14 residues long. In DNA, the CDR3 is TGTGCCAGCAGCCAGCCAGGGGGGTACAATGAGCAGTTCTTC. It yields the protein CASSQPGGYNEQFF.

The chain uses TRBV19 and TRBJ1-1; a possible D gene is TRBD1 (6 bases). Germline lookup yields CDR1 LNHDA and CDR2 SQIVND (reference sequence). V was trimmed by 2 bases and J by 4 bases, leaving 8 bases between them. The CDR3 is made up of 13 amino acids. Here the CDR3 reads CASSITGFTEAFF. The CDR3 DNA follows: TGTGCCAGTAGTATAACAGGGTTCACTGAAGCTTTCTTT.

This clone was detected only once. The rearrangement links TRBV11-2 to TRBJ2-3; 10 bases line up with TRBD2. CDR3 length equals 17 residues. The germline gives CDR1 SGHAT, CDR2 FQNNGV. Trimming removed 0 bases from V and 2 bases from J; junction bases left unmatched: 5. For the CDR3, the DNA is TGTGCCAGCAGCTTAGATCTGGGACTAGCGTTCACAGATACGCAGTATTTT. This codes for CASSLDLGLAFTDTQYF.

In regard to this clone: This sample includes further DNA sequences coding for the same CDR3. This chain connects TRBV6-5 to TRBJ2-5; D is ambiguous. Deletions cut 4 bases from V and 1 base from J, with 7 bases between. The CDR3 length is 13 residues. Germline V gene lookup returns CDR1 MNHEY and CDR2 SVGAGI. Here the CDR3 reads CASSFGSQETQYF. CDR3 DNA: TGTGCCAGCAGTTTCGGGTCCCAAGAGACCCAGTACTTC.

Worth noting for this clone: Other nucleotide sequences in the sample specify the same CDR3. This chain connects TRBV5-4 to TRBJ1-3, with unresolved D. With 0 bases removed from V and 1 base from J, the gap between germline ends came to 8 bases. Germline CDR1 is SGHNT and CDR2 is YYREEE (reference sequence). The length of the CDR3 is 15 residues. The CDR3 region has the DNA TGTGCCAGCAGCTTGGGCGGACTGTCTGGAAACACCATATATTTT. This encodes CASSLGGLSGNTIYF.